These 21 T cell receptor beta chains came from one sample sequenced in a study of blood T cell repertoires in COVID-19. Assay used: immunoSEQ multiplex PCR; TCRdb lists only in-frame clones, some missing. The sample has about 220,000 clones; 82% are singletons. Sequencing input: PBMCs or T cells enriched from blood (not recorded which). The receptors stem from a woman in her sixties or seventies who had recovered from COVID-19.

V usage is TRBV5-1 and J usage is TRBJ2-6; D is possibly TRBD1 (6 bases). CDR3 length: 15 residues. CDR1 is SGHRS, CDR2 YFSETQ, per germline. V lost 5 bases, J lost 1 base, and 10 bases lay in between. CDR3 in DNA: TGCGCCAGCAGGCCTCAGGGGTCTGGGGCCAACGTCCTGACTTTC. Its translation is CASRPQGSGANVLTF.

CDR3 nucleotide sequence: TGTGCCATCAGTGACCGGACAGGGATTTCCTACAATGAGCAGTTCTTC. It is translated as CAISDRTGISYNEQFF. The chain joins TRBV10-3 to TRBJ2-1, with TRBD1 identical over 8 bases. Trimming cost V 3 bases and J 1 base; bases outside gene matches: 5. The CDR3 loop spans 16 amino acids. Germline CDR1 and CDR2: ENHRY and SYGVKD.

This clone was counted a few times. The chain has TRBV7-2 and TRBJ2-7; 8 nucleotides line up with TRBD2. The CDR3 has 14 amino acids. Germline loops: CDR1 SGHTA, CDR2 FQGNSA. Unmatched junction bases numbered 5, after V lost 4 bases and J lost 3 bases. CDR3 in amino acids: CASSWLAGRYEQYF. The CDR3 DNA sequence: TGTGCCAGCAGCTGGCTAGCGGGCCGCTACGAGCAGTACTTC.

The chain employs TRBV27 and TRBJ2-3; D gene ambiguous. The V and J ends lost 5 bases and 1 base respectively, with 10 bases between them. Germline V gene sequence: CDR1 MNHEY, CDR2 SMNVEV (reference sequence). This CDR3 region has 14 residues. CDR3 in amino acids: CASSKWLGTDTQYF. CDR3 sequence (DNA): TGTGCCAGCAGTAAGTGGCTCGGCACAGATACGCAGTATTTT.

The rearrangement uses TRBV4-1 and TRBJ1-2; 7 nucleotides align to TRBD1. Germline CDR1 and CDR2: MGHRA and YSYEKL. Unmatched junction bases numbered 12, after V lost 3 bases and J lost 5 bases. The CDR3 totals 16 residues. The CDR3 loop is CASSQRTGGGLYGYTF. The CDR3 bases are TGCGCCAGCAGCCAGAGGACAGGTGGGGGATTATATGGCTACACCTTC.

The chain has TRBV6-2 or TRBV6-3 and TRBJ2-2; 13 bases agree with TRBD2. V shed 2 bases, J shed 6 bases, and the junction held 6 bases outside the gene matches. Germline CDR1 is MNHEY and CDR2 is SVGEGT. CDR3 length: 17 amino acids. The CDR3 loop is CASSYDVLAGGPGELFF. The CDR3 DNA is TGTGCCAGCAGTTACGATGTACTAGCGGGAGGGCCCGGGGAGCTGTTTTTT.

This chain uses TRBV28 with TRBJ1-2, with D perhaps TRBD1 (6 bases). The CDR3 runs 12 residues. Trimming took off 11 bases at V and 1 base at J, with 11 bases between the two ends. CDR1 MDHEN and CDR2 SYDVKM come from the germline V gene. The CDR3 coding sequence is TGTGCCGGAGCAGGGGTTAACTATGGCTACACCTTC. Amino acid sequence: CAGAGVNYGYTF.

The CDR3 loop reads CASSPGTGRVSTEAFF. The CDR3 DNA sequence: TGTGCCAGCTCACCAGGGACAGGGAGGGTAAGCACTGAAGCTTTCTTT. The V and J genes are TRBV18 and TRBJ1-1, with 9 bases fitting TRBD1. The CDR3 totals 16 residues. The V segment lost 2 bases and the J segment 4 bases; nucleotides outside the gene matches: 8. Germline V gives CDR1 KGHSH, CDR2 LQKENI.

V usage is TRBV5-6 and J usage is TRBJ1-2; 8 nucleotides agree with TRBD1. The CDR3 consists of 13 residues. Germline V gene data show CDR1 as SGHDT and CDR2 as YYEEEE. J gave up 8 bases and V 4 bases, and 7 bases lay outside the gene matches. Written as DNA, the CDR3 is TGTGCCAGCAGCCCGGGACAGGCTCGCGGCTACACCTTC. Translation: CASSPGQARGYTF.

The chain uses TRBV5-1 and TRBJ2-1; TRBD2 agrees at 9 bases. The CDR3 runs to 16 residues. Germline-derived CDR1 and CDR2 are SGHRS and YFSETQ. Trimming cost V 0 bases and J 12 bases; bases outside gene matches: 13. The CDR3, as DNA: TGCGCCAGCAGCTTGGTAATAGCGGGAGTGGCAACGATGCAGTTCTTC. As protein: CASSLVIAGVATMQFF.

The genes are TRBV12-3 or TRBV12-4 and TRBJ1-5; D call uncertain. The CDR3 loop spans 12 amino acids. The V end lost 1 base, the J end lost 9 bases, and 7 bases lay between the germline ends. CDR3 DNA: TGTGCCAGCAGTTTAGGTGTCGGGCCCCAGCATTTT. Amino acids: CASSLGVGPQHF.

The V and J genes are TRBV19 and TRBJ2-7; 8 nucleotides line up with TRBD2. The junction had 11 bases not matched to a gene; V was cut back by 6 bases and J by 4 bases. Germline assignment: CDR1 LNHDA and CDR2 SQIVND (reference sequence). The CDR3 runs to 15 residues. The CDR3 DNA is TGTGCCAGTAGGCGAGGGTCTTCGGGAGGGTACGAGCAGTACTTC. This codes for CASRRGSSGGYEQYF. Together with reference TRBV19 and TRBJ2-7, the CDR3 gives the full variable domain: DGGITQSPKYLFRKEGQNVTLSCEQNLNHDAMYWYRQDPGQGLRLIYYSQIVNDFQKGDIAEGYSVSREKKESFPLTVTSAQKNPTAFYLCASRRGSSGGYEQYFGPGTRLTVT.

This clone has just a few counts. The chain carries TRBV5-4 and TRBJ2-7; 11 nucleotides align to TRBD2. The trim removed 4 bases at V and 3 bases at J, leaving 6 bases unmatched. The CDR3 loop spans 15 amino acids. CDR1 is SGHNT and CDR2 is YYREEE in the germline V gene (reference sequence). The CDR3 sequence is CASSRRLAGHYEQYF. The CDR3 DNA sequence: TGTGCCAGCAGCCGTCGACTAGCGGGACACTACGAGCAGTACTTC.

The count of this clone is one. The chain has TRBV11-2 and TRBJ1-1, with D maybe TRBD1 (6 bases). Trimming removed 1 base at V and 6 bases at J, with 6 bases between. This CDR3 contains 12 residues. In germline, CDR1 is SGHAT, CDR2 FQNNGV. The CDR3 loop reads CASSLGTAEAFF. The DNA for the CDR3 is TGTGCCAGCAGCTTAGGGACAGCTGAAGCTTTCTTT.

CDR3 nucleotide sequence: TGTGCCAGCGGTAGGACAGGGGTTTTGCTAGAGCAGTTCTTC. Protein sequence: CASGRTGVLLEQFF. J is TRBJ2-1 and V is TRBV5-4; 9 bases are a match to TRBD1. The CDR3 totals 14 residues. CDR1 and CDR2 from the germline V gene are SGHNT and YYREEE (reference sequence). V was clipped by 7 bases and J by 10 bases; unmatched bases: 12.

This clone occurred once. The chain employs TRBV18 and TRBJ1-2, with D unclear. V was clipped by 0 bases and J by 6 bases, with 8 bases between them. The CDR3 consists of 13 residues. Germline V gives CDR1 KGHSH, CDR2 LQKENI. CDR3 amino acids: CASSPPIRDGYTF. DNA of the CDR3: TGTGCCAGCTCACCACCAATCCGGGATGGCTACACCTTC.

V and J are TRBV29-1 and TRBJ1-2; the D gene is possibly TRBD1 (6 bases). Germline V CDR1 and CDR2: SQVTM, ANQGSEA. There are 14 residues in the CDR3. With 7 bases removed from V and 8 bases from J, the gap between germline ends came to 23 bases. The CDR3 here is CSASADRGAGGYTF. The CDR3 DNA follows: TGCAGCGCGAGTGCGGATCGGGGGGCAGGGGGCTACACCTTC.

The chain is built from TRBV3-1 (or the pseudogene TRBV3-2) and TRBJ2-3; 8 bases line up with TRBD2. This CDR3 contains 15 residues. Germline CDR1 is LGHDT and CDR2 is YNNKEL (reference sequence). The ends lost 4 bases at V and 5 bases at J; junction bases unmatched: 8. CDR3 region: CASSPRTSGGDTQYF. The CDR3 DNA sequence: TGTGCCAGCAGCCCACGTACTAGCGGAGGAGATACGCAGTATTTT.

This chain uses TRBV3-1 (or the pseudogene TRBV3-2) with TRBJ1-2; D is undetermined. Trimming shortened V by 2 bases and J by 4 bases, and 17 bases separated the two germline ends. This CDR3 has 16 amino acids. Germline V CDR1 and CDR2: LGHDT, YNNKEL (reference sequence). In DNA form, the CDR3 reads TGTGCCAGCAGCCAACCCCTGGGCCAGGTCCTCTATGGCTACACCTTC. Encoded protein: CASSQPLGQVLYGYTF.

The CDR3 region is CASSLAQGGHNEQFF. The CDR3 DNA follows: TGTGCCAGCAGCTTAGCCCAGGGAGGCCACAATGAGCAGTTCTTC. The rearrangement joins TRBV7-8 to TRBJ2-1; possible D gene TRBD2, 6 bases. This CDR3 has 15 amino acids. Germline CDR1 reads SGHVS; CDR2 reads FQNEAQ. V lost 0 bases and J 5 bases, leaving 11 bases between the germline ends. Using reference TRBV7-8 and TRBJ2-1 for the parts outside the CDR3, the full variable domain is GAGVSQSPRYKVAKRGQDVALRCDPISGHVSLFWYQQALGQGPEFLTYFQNEAQLDKSGLPSDRFFAERPEGSVSTLKIQRTQQEDSAVYLCASSLAQGGHNEQFFGPGTRLTVL.

The chain has TRBV5-6 and TRBJ1-3; 9 bases match TRBD1. Germline V gives CDR1 SGHDT, CDR2 YYEEEE. V lost 2 bases to trimming and J lost 2 bases; unmatched junction nucleotides: 8. The CDR3 is made up of 17 amino acids. The chain's CDR3 is CASSLYIRDRAGNTIYF. CDR3 in DNA: TGTGCCAGCAGCTTATACATCAGGGACAGGGCTGGAAACACCATATATTTT.